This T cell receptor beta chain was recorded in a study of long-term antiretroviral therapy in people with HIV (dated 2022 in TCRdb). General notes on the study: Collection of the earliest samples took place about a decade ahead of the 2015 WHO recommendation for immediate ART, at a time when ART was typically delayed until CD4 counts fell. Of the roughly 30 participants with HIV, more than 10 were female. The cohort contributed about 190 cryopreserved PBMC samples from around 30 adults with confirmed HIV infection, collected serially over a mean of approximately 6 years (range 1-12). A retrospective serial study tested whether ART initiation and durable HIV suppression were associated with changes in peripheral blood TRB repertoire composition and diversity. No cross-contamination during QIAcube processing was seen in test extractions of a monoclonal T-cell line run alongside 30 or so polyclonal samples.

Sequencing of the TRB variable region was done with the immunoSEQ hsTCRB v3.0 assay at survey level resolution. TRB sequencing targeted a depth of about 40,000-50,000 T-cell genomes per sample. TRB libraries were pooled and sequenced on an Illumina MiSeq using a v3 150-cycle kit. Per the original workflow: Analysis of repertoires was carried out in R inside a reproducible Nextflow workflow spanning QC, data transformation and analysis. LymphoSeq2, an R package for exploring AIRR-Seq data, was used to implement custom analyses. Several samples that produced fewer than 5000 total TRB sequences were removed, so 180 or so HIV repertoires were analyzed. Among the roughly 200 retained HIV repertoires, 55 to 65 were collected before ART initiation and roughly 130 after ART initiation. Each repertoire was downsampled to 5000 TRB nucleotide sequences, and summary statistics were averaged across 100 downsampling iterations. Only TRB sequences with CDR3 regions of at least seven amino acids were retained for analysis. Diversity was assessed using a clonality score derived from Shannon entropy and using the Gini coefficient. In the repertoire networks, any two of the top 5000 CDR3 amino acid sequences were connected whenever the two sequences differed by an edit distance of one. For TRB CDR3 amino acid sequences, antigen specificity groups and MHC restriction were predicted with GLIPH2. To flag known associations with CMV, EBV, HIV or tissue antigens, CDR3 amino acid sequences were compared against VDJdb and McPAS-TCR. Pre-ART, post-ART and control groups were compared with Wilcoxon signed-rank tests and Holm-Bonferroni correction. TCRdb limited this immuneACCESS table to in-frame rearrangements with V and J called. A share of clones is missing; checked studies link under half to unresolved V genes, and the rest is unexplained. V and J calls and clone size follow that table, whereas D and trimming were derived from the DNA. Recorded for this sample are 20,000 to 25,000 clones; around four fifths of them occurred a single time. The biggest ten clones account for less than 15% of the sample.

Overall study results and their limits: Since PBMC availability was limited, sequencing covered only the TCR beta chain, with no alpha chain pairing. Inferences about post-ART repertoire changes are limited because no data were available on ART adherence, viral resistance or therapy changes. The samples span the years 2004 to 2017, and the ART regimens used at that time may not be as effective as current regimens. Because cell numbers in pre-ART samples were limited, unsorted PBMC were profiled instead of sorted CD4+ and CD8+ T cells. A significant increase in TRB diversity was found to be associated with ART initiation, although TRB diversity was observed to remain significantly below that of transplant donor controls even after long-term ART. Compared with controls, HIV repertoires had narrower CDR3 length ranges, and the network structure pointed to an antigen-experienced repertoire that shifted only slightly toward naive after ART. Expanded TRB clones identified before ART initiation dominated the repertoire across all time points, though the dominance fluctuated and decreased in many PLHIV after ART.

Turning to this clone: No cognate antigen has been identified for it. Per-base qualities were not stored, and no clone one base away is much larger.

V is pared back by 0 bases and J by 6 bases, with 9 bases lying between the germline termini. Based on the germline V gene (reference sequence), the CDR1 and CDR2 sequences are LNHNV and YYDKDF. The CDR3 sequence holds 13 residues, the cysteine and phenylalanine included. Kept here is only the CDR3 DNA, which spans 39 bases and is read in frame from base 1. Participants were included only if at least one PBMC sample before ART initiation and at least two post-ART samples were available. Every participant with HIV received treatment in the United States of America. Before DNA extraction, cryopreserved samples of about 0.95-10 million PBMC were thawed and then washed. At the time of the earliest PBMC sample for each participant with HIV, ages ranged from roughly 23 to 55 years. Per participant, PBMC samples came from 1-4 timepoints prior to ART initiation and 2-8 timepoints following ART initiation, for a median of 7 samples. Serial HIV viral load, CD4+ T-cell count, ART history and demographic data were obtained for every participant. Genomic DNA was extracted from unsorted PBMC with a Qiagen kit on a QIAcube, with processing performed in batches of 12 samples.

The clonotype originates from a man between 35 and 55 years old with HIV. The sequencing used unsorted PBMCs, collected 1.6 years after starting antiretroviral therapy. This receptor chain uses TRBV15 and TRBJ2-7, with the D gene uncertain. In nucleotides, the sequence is TGTGCCACCAGCAGAGATTTGGGTCGCGAGCAGTACTTC. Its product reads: CATSRDLGREQYF.